These T cell receptor beta chains were read from a single sample in a study of CD8+CD57+ T cells in acquired aplastic anemia. Via MiXCR, TCRdb re-called the reads, giving one row per CDR3 protein. This table has around 120,000 distinct CDR3 sequences, less than 50% appearing once. The sample was sorted CD4+, CD8+, or CD8+CD57+ T cells (not recorded which) from PBMCs. These receptor sequences come from a human donor with aplastic anemia. CDR3s include the opening cysteine and the closing phenylalanine or tryptophan. A D gene is named only where the DNA matches it firmly. Clone sizes are given selectively: once, few, many, or a class where the clone is expanded.

J gene | D gene | V gene | clone size | CDR3 protein | CDR3 DNA
TRBJ2-2 | TRBD1 | TRBV6-5 | once | CAGSYKWTGTNTGELFF | TGTGCCGGCAGTTATAAATGGACAGGGACGAACACCGGGGAGCTGTTTTTT
TRBJ1-2 | NA | TRBV14 | NA | CASSQDYYGYTF | TGTGCCAGCAGCCAAGATTACTATGGCTACACCTTC
TRBJ1-1 | NA | TRBV7-2 | many | CASSPEWAREAFF | TGTGCCAGCAGCCCGGAGTGGGCTCGTGAAGCTTTCTTT
TRBJ1-2 | TRBD1 | TRBV18 | NA | CASSPLDRKAGYTF | TGTGCCAGCTCACCCCTGGACAGGAAGGCTGGCTACACCTTC
TRBJ1-5 | NA | TRBV19 | NA | CASGGGGGNQPQHF | TGTGCCAGTGGGGGGGGAGGAGGCAATCAGCCCCAGCATTTT
TRBJ2-7 | NA | TRBV2 | NA | CASSLSAGSEQYF | TGTGCCAGCAGTTTGTCAGCAGGGTCCGAGCAGTACTTC
TRBJ1-1 | TRBD1 | TRBV12-3/TRBV12-4 | many | CASSLRGTGRRGTEAFF | TGTGCCAGCAGTTTAAGAGGGACAGGGAGAAGGGGCACTGAAGCTTTCTTT
TRBJ2-5 | TRBD2 | TRBV20-1 | NA | CSARRLADKEGRETQYF | TGCAGTGCTAGACGACTAGCCGACAAAGAGGGGCGAGAGACCCAGTACTTC
TRBJ1-2 | NA | TRBV15 | NA | CATSRDGADYGYAF | TGTGCCACCAGCAGAGATGGGGCAGACTATGGCTACGCCTTC
TRBJ2-3 | TRBD2 | TRBV4-1 | many | CASSGTTSTDTQYF | TGCGCCAGCAGCGGGACTACCAGCACAGATACGCAGTATTTT
TRBJ1-1 | NA | TRBV18 | NA | CASSFRGMGEAFF | TGTGCCAGCTCGTTCCGCGGCATGGGAGAAGCTTTCTTT
TRBJ1-6 | NA | TRBV2 | NA | CASSGQINSPLHF | TGTGCCAGCTCGGGACAAATCAATTCACCCCTCCACTTT
TRBJ1-2 | NA | TRBV28 | NA | CASRPTGGGRGYTF | TGTGCCAGCAGACCGACCGGTGGGGGACGGGGCTACACCTTC
TRBJ1-1 | NA | TRBV29-1 | once | CSVAGENTEAFF | TGCAGCGTTGCCGGGGAGAACACTGAAGCTTTCTTT
TRBJ2-7 | NA | TRBV20-1 | many | CSARPPLLATPYEQYF | TGCAGTGCTAGACCACCCCTCCTAGCGACGCCCTACGAGCAGTACTTC
TRBJ2-7 | TRBD1 | TRBV10-1 | NA | CASTTDREEASSYEQYF | TGCGCCAGCACCACGGACAGGGAGGAGGCCAGCAGCTACGAGCAGTACTTC
TRBJ1-2 | TRBD1 | TRBV25-1 | NA | CASSATGVNYGYTF | TGTGCCAGCAGTGCGACAGGGGTCAACTATGGCTACACCTTC
TRBJ1-1 | TRBD1 | TRBV20-1 | many | CSAMGTGGWNTEAFF | TGCAGTGCCATGGGGACAGGGGGCTGGAACACTGAAGCTTTCTTT
TRBJ1-2 | TRBD1 | TRBV4-1 | few | CASSLTNSGTGGEDYGYTF | TGCGCCAGCAGCCTCACTAATTCCGGGACAGGGGGTGAAGACTATGGCTACACCTTC
TRBJ2-7 | TRBD2 | TRBV19 | NA | CASSAPGTRPSYEQYF | TGTGCCAGTAGTGCCCCCGGGACTAGACCCTCCTACGAGCAGTACTTC